The rows below give T cell receptor beta chains drawn from one sample of a study of cytomegalovirus exposure and HLA in healthy donors. Data came from immunoSEQ multiplex PCR; TCRdb stores just in-frame clones and leaves some out. The table records fewer than 70,000 clones, 80% of them present only once. The sequencing input was PBMCs. The receptors originated from a woman in her 40s in good health and CMV-seronegative. CDR3s include the opening cysteine and the closing phenylalanine or tryptophan. Fields, in order: D gene, J gene, V gene, CDR3 length, clone size, CDR3 DNA, CDR3 protein. The D gene is left open where the match is weak. Rows may omit the clone size; those that give it use once, few, many or a size class.

>TRBD2|TRBJ2-1|TRBV4-3|18|once
TGCGCCAGCAGCCAAGAGGGGTATTATGCTAGCGGGAGGAGTGAGCAGTTCTTC
CASSQEGYYASGRSEQFF
>.|TRBJ2-3|TRBV7-3|15|.
TGTGCCAGCAGCCCCCCCGACGTCAGGGGAGATACGCAGTATTTT
CASSPPDVRGDTQYF
>.|TRBJ2-1|TRBV6-4|13|few
TGTGCCAGCACCACCACTCCCGGAGGTGAGCAGTTCTTC
CASTTTPGGEQFF
>TRBD1|TRBJ2-2|TRBV5-6|16|.
TGTGCCAGCAGCCTTCGACAGGGGGCTATTTCCGGGGAGCTGTTTTTT
CASSLRQGAISGELFF
>TRBD2|TRBJ2-5|TRBV10-3|16|.
TGTGCCATCAGTGATAATAGCGGGAGGAACACCGAGACCCAGTACTTC
CAISDNSGRNTETQYF
>.|TRBJ1-3|TRBV6-5|14|.
TGTGCCAGCAGTATCGTCGCGAGCGGAAACACCATATATTTT
CASSIVASGNTIYF
>.|TRBJ2-1|TRBV19|16|few
TGTGCCAGTACTATCCGGCGGGGAGCGGGTTCCAATGAGCAGTTCTTC
CASTIRRGAGSNEQFF
>.|TRBJ2-2|TRBV10-1|15|.
TGCGCCAGCAGTGCGGACGGGGTGAACACCGGGGAGCTGTTTTTT
CASSADGVNTGELFF
>TRBD2|TRBJ2-1|TRBV4-3|17|.
TGCGCCAGCAGCCCCGCCCTACGGGTAGCGGGACCCAATGAGCAGTTCTTC
CASSPALRVAGPNEQFF
>.|TRBJ1-2|TRBV28|12|.
TGTGCCAGCAGCCAATACAGTGGCGGCTACACCTTC
CASSQYSGGYTF
>.|TRBJ2-2|TRBV27|12|.
TGTGCCAGCGGCCTTCCTCCCGGGGAGCTGTTTTTT
CASGLPPGELFF
>.|TRBJ2-7|TRBV27|15|.
TGTGCCAGCAGTTCACTTGGCGGGAAGAACTACGAGCAGTACTTC
CASSSLGGKNYEQYF
>TRBD1|TRBJ1-5|TRBV23-1|16|.
TGCGCCAGCAGTCAGTACGTACAGGGGGCGATTCAGCCCCAGCATTTT
CASSQYVQGAIQPQHF
>.|TRBJ1-1|TRBV7-9|14|.
TGTGCCAGCAGCTCCTTGGGAGGGAACACTGAAGCTTTCTTT
CASSSLGGNTEAFF
>.|TRBJ2-7|TRBV7-6|14|.
TGTGCCAGCAGCTTAGCAGAGGGTTTCCACGAGCAGTACTTC
CASSLAEGFHEQYF
>.|TRBJ2-2|TRBV30|15|.
TGTGCCTGGACCCAACACCCGGGAGACACCGGGGAGCTGTTTTTT
CAWTQHPGDTGELFF
>TRBD2|TRBJ2-2|TRBV7-9|17|.
TGTGCCAGCAGCCGGCGGACTAGCGGGAGTGGCACCGGGGAGCTGTTTTTT
CASSRRTSGSGTGELFF
>TRBD2|TRBJ2-2|TRBV9|16|.
TGTGCCAGCAGCGTCACGGGACTAGCGGGAACCGGGGAGCTGTTTTTT
CASSVTGLAGTGELFF
>TRBD1|TRBJ1-3|TRBV29-1|14|.
TGCAGCGCACTGGGACAGAGTGAAGGAAACACCATATATTTT
CSALGQSEGNTIYF
>TRBD1|TRBJ1-2|TRBV5-6|14|.
TGTGCCAGCAGGAGGACAGGAATCAGCTATGGCTACACCTTC
CASRRTGISYGYTF
>TRBD2|TRBJ2-3|TRBV28|14|.
TGTGCCAGCAGACTAGCGGTTAGCACAGATACGCAGTATTTT
CASRLAVSTDTQYF
>.|TRBJ1-1|TRBV29-1|13|.
TGCAGCGGGAAACAGAGTCCGGACACTGAAGCTTTCTTT
CSGKQSPDTEAFF
>.|TRBJ2-7|TRBV5-1|16|once
TGCGCCAGCACCCATCTGTCAGGGGTCGGCGCCTACGAGCAGTACTTC
CASTHLSGVGAYEQYF
>.|TRBJ1-2|TRBV10-1|13|once
TGCGCCAGCAGTGAAGGGGTTTACTATGGCTACACCTTC
CASSEGVYYGYTF
>TRBD2|TRBJ2-3|TRBV11-2|17|.
TGTGCCAGCAGCTTATACTGGACTAGCGGGAGAGCAGATACGCAGTATTTT
CASSLYWTSGRADTQYF
>TRBD1|TRBJ2-5|TRBV7-9|15|.
TGTTCCAGCAGCAGACAGGGGGGTATCCAAGAGACCCAGTACTTC
CSSSRQGGIQETQYF
>.|TRBJ1-1|TRBV29-1|11|.
TGCAGCGCCAGGGAAAACACTGAAGCTTTCTTT
CSARENTEAFF